What follows are 3 T cell receptor beta chains derived from one specimen sequenced in a study of T cells in narcolepsy (dated by TCRdb to 2016 to 2018). The receptor library was made with the immunoSEQ multiplex PCR assay. In TCRdb, the immuneACCESS table is reduced to in-frame sequences with V and J assigned. These tables do not hold every clone; where another copy was compared, an unresolved V gene accounts for under half, and the others remain unexplained. Recorded for this sample are about 27,000 clones; 75% to 85% of them occurred a single time. The ten largest clones capture nearly 3.5% of the sample. The sequenced material came from CD45RA- memory CD4+ T cells from PBMCs. In the paper's terms, the cell subset or site label means: memory T cells sorted ex vivo from peripheral blood. These TCRs come from a human donor with narcolepsy.

The V gene is TRBV27, the J gene TRBJ1-6; D possibly corresponds to TRBD1 (5 bases). This CDR3 has 15 residues. The germline gives CDR1 MNHEY, CDR2 SMNVEV (reference sequence). Deletions cut 7 bases from V and 10 bases from J, with 20 bases between. CDR3 bases: TGTGCCAGCACCTATAATGGGGGTTTTCGGTCACCCCTCCACTTT. This gives the protein CASTYNGGFRSPLHF.

DNA of the CDR3: TGTGCCAGCAGAGCCCAGGACAGGGGATTTAACATTCAGTACTTC. This sequence encodes CASRAQDRGFNIQYF. The chain employs TRBV6-1 and TRBJ2-4; 9 bases map to TRBD1. CDR1 MNHNS and CDR2 SASEGT come from the germline V gene. This CDR3 contains 15 residues. J lost 7 bases, V lost 6 bases, and 10 bases had no gene match.

This rearrangement joins TRBV2 to TRBJ2-3; a possible D gene is TRBD2 (6 bases). The CDR3 contains 15 residues. In germline, CDR1 is SNHLY, CDR2 FYNNEI. Trimming stripped 5 bases from V and 2 bases from J, with 14 bases between. This CDR3 reads CASSWQASDTDTQYF. In DNA form, the CDR3 reads TGTGCCAGCAGTTGGCAAGCTAGCGACACAGATACGCAGTATTTT.